These T cell receptor beta chains were read from a single sample in a study of PD-1 blockade in classical Hodgkin lymphoma. Clones were read by immunoSEQ multiplex PCR, and TCRdb kept only the in-frame ones, dropping some. Among tens of thousands of clones listed, 75% to 90% were seen once. The specimen was peripheral blood mononuclear cells (PBMCs), collected at baseline. Receptors were obtained from a human donor with classical Hodgkin lymphoma. CDR3s include the opening cysteine and the closing phenylalanine or tryptophan. A D gene is named only where the DNA matches it firmly. Clone size is not always given. Where it is, it says once, few, many or a class for expanded clones.

TRBJ1-2 | - | TRBV18 | TRBD1 | TGTGCCAGCTCACCTACGCTACAGGGGGCGGATGGCTACACCTTC | CASSPTLQGADGYTF
TRBJ2-1 | - | TRBV27 | TRBD2 | TGTGCCAGCACCTACTACCGACGGGGCGGGGGACCCAATGAGCAGTTCTTC | CASTYYRRGGGPNEQFF
TRBJ2-1 | - | TRBV19 | - | TGTGCCAGTAGTACGTACATAAACAATGAGCAGTTCTTC | CASSTYINNEQFF
TRBJ1-1 | once | TRBV7-3 | - | TGTGCCAGCAGCTCCGGGCAAAACACTGAAGCTTTCTTT | CASSSGQNTEAFF
TRBJ2-3 | - | TRBV10-1 | - | TGCGCCAGCAGTGAAACGGTCATAGCGGCCATCGATACGCAGTATTTT | CASSETVIAAIDTQYF
TRBJ1-5 | once | TRBV7-9 | - | TGTGCCAGCAGCTCCAGCGGGTGGGGGGGTTATCAGCCCCAGCATTTT | CASSSSGWGGYQPQHF
TRBJ2-7 | once | TRBV5-4 | TRBD1 | TGTGCCAGCAGCGCTGGGACAGCTTCCTACGAGCAGTACTTC | CASSAGTASYEQYF
TRBJ2-5 | - | TRBV19 | TRBD2 | TGTGCCAGTAGACGAGCGGGGAAGCAAGAGACCCAGTACTTC | CASRRAGKQETQYF
TRBJ2-3 | - | TRBV9 | TRBD2 | TGTGCCAGCAGCGCCTTGGGGACTAGCGGGGGAGATACGCAGTATTTT | CASSALGTSGGDTQYF
TRBJ2-1 | few | TRBV5-6 | TRBD2 | TGTGCCAGCAGCGCGGGGGGGCAGATCAATGAGCAGTTCTTC | CASSAGGQINEQFF
TRBJ1-5 | - | TRBV9 | TRBD1 | TGTGCCAGCAGCGTAGGCATGGGGGACAGTCATCAGCCCCAGCATTTT | CASSVGMGDSHQPQHF